This TCR beta chain was profiled in a study of Tregs in tolerant kidney transplant recipients. Study-wide results and limits: Validation in larger populations is needed because few patients were studied.

The nonmyeloablative bone marrow transplants came from related graft donors, with transient mixed chimerism. Unstimulated regulatory T cells (CD4+CD25+CD127-), CD4+CD25- non-regulatory cells, CD4 and CD8 cells were FACS-sorted from thawed PBMCs. As regards this clone: Antigen unknown. The junction departs from germline at one end; a sequencing error may be responsible. Other DNA variants within this sample encode the same CDR3.

Produced via immunoSEQ multiplex PCR; TCRdb's table is partial and in-frame only. The data show tens of thousands of clones, with 93% seen just once and under 2% held by the top ten. The germline V gene encodes CDR1 LGHNA and CDR2 YSLEER. The CDR3 has 15 residues. V usage is TRBV4-3 and J usage is TRBJ1-6; 7 nucleotides agree with TRBD1. The TCR was taken from a human patient who received a combined kidney and bone marrow transplant. Some T cells may be transferred from the graft donor. Specimen: CD4+ T cells from blood (PBMCs), collected 12 months after the transplant. The CDR3 DNA follows: TGCGCCAGCAGCCAGTCGACAGGGAATAATTCCCCCCTCCACTTT. Encoded protein: CASSQSTGNNSPLHF.